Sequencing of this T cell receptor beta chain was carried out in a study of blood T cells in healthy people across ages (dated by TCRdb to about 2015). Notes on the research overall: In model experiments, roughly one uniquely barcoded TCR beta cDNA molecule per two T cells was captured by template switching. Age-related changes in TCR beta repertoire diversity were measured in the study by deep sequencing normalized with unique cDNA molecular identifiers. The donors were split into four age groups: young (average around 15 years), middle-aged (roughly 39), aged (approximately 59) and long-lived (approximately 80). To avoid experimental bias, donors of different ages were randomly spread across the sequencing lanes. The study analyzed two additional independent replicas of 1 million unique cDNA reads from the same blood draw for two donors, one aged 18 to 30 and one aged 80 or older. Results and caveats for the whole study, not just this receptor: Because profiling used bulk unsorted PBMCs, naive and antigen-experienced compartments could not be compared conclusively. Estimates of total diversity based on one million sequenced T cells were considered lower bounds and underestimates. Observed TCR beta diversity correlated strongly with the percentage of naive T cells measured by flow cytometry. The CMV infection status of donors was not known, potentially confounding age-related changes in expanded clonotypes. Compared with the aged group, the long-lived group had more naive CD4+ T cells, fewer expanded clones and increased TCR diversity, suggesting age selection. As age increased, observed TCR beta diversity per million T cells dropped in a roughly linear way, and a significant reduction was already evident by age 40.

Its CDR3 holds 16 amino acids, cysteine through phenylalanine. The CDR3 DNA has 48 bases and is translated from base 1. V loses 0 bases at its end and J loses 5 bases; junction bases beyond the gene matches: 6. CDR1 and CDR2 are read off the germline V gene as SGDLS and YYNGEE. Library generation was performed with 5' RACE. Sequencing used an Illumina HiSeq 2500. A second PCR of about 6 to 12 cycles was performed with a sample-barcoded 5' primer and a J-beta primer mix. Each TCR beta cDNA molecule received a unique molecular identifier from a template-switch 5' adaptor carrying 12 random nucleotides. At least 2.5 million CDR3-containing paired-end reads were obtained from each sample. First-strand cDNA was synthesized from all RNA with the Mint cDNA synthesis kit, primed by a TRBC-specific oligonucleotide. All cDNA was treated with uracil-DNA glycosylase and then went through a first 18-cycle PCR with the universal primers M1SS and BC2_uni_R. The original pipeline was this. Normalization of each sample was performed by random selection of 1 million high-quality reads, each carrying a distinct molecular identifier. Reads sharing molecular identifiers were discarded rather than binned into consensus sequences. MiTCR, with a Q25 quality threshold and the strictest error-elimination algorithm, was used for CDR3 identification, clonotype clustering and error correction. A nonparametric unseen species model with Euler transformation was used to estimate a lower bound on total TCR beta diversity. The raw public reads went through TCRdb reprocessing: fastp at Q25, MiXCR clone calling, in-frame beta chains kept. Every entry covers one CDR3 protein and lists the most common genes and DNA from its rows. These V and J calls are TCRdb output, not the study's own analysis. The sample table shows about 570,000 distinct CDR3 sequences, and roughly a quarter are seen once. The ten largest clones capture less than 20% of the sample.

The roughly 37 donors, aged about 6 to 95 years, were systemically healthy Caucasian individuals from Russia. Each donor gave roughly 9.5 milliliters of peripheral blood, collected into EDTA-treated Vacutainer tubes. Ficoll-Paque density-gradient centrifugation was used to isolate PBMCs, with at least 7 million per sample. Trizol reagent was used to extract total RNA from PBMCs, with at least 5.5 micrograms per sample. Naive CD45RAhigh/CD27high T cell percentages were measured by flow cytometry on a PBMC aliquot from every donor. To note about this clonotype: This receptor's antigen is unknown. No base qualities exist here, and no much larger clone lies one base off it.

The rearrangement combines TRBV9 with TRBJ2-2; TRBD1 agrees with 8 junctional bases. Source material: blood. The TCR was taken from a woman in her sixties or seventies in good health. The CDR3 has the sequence CASSVAPGQVTGELFF. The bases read TGTGCCAGCAGCGTAGCGCCGGGACAGGTAACCGGGGAGCTGTTTTTT.